Shown below are 16 T cell receptor beta chains from a single sample sequenced in a study of beta chain features in type 1 diabetes. cDNA synthesis used the whole RNA isolate, giving expressed TCRB sequences. The repertoire was sequenced with immunoSEQ multiplex PCR; TCRdb's copy has only in-frame clones and lacks some. Here the sample spans approximately 44,000 clones, around 50% being singletons. The sequencing sample was made of Tregs from blood. Every receptor here comes from a young woman in good health.

This clone has only a few counts. This chain uses TRBV7-9 with TRBJ2-7, with a weak D call TRBD2 (6 bases). Germline CDR1 reads SEHNR; CDR2 reads FQNEAQ (reference sequence). There are 14 residues in the CDR3. Trimming took off 2 bases at V and 6 bases at J, with 14 bases between the two ends. The CDR3 loop reads CASSLLAGKGEQYF. CDR3 bases: TGTGCCAGCAGCTTACTGGCGGGAAAGGGCGAGCAGTACTTC.

The chain combines TRBV6-1 with TRBJ1-5, with 7 bases that match TRBD1. The CDR3 has 14 residues. Trimming at V came to 5 bases and at J to 6 bases, leaving 7 bases not matched to a gene. Germline CDR1 reads MNHNS; CDR2 reads SASEGT. The CDR3 region is CASSRGGRGQPQHF. The CDR3 DNA is TGTGCCAGCAGTCGAGGGGGCAGGGGTCAGCCCCAGCATTTT.

The chain links TRBV27 to TRBJ2-3, with no clear D. CDR3 length equals 15 residues. Germline loops: CDR1 MNHEY, CDR2 SMNVEV (reference sequence). The V and J ends lost 0 bases and 2 bases respectively, with 9 bases between them. The CDR3: CASSLSWWPTDTQYF. CDR3 DNA: TGTGCCAGCAGTTTATCCTGGTGGCCCACAGATACGCAGTATTTT.

The CDR3 bases are TGTGCCACCTGGGACAGGGGGCGAGGCTACACCTTC. Translating it yields CATWDRGRGYTF. V is TRBV19 and J is TRBJ1-2, with TRBD1 identical over 12 bases. The J segment lost 8 bases and the V segment lost 10 bases, leaving 5 bases of the junction unmatched. There are 12 residues in the CDR3. The germline gives CDR1 LNHDA, CDR2 SQIVND (reference sequence).

The chain links TRBV11-3 to TRBJ2-7; D possibly corresponds to TRBD1 (6 bases). V was trimmed by 5 bases and J by 6 bases, leaving 14 bases between them. In germline, CDR1 is SGHNT, CDR2 YENEEA. This CDR3 spans 13 amino acids. CDR3 bases: TGTGCCAGCAGCCCAGAGGGCAGGGGCGAGCAGTACTTC. Its protein product is CASSPEGRGEQYF.

The CDR3 region has the DNA TGTGCCAGCAGCCCTCGGACTAGCGGGGGATACACAGATACGCAGTATTTT. It translates to CASSPRTSGGYTDTQYF. The chain is built from TRBV4-2 and TRBJ2-3; 13 bases agree with TRBD2. Losses at the gene ends were 4 bases for V and 2 bases for J; bases not matched to a gene: 6. This CDR3 comprises 17 residues. CDR1 is LGHNA, CDR2 YNFKEQ, per germline.

V usage is TRBV20-1 and J usage is TRBJ2-7, with TRBD1 as a possible D gene (6 bases). This CDR3 spans 10 amino acids. Trimming stripped 5 bases from V and 7 bases from J, with 9 bases between. Per the germline V gene, CDR1 is DFQATT and CDR2 is SNEGSKA (reference sequence). The CDR3 here is CSAAGTEQYF. In nucleotides, the CDR3 is TGCAGTGCTGCCGGGACAGAGCAGTACTTC.

This clone was seen a handful of times. This chain connects TRBV5-1 to TRBJ1-2; 9 bases are a match to TRBD1. V was clipped by 3 bases and J by 8 bases; unmatched bases: 8. This CDR3 spans 14 amino acids. Germline values: CDR1 SGHRS, CDR2 YFSETQ. For the CDR3, the DNA is TGCGCCAGCAGCTCCGGGACAGGGAACAGCGGCTACACCTTC. Translation: CASSSGTGNSGYTF. Together with reference TRBV5-1 and TRBJ1-2, the CDR3 gives the full variable domain: KAGVTQTPRYLIKTRGQQVTLSCSPISGHRSVSWYQQTPGQGLQFLFEYFSETQRNKGNFPGRFSGRQFSNSRSEMNVSTLELGDSALYLCASSSGTGNSGYTFGSGTRLTVV.

The rearrangement links TRBV15 to TRBJ2-3; 7 bases are shared with TRBD2. CDR3 length equals 14 residues. CDR1 is LNHNV and CDR2 is YYDKDF in the germline V gene (reference sequence). With 5 bases clipped from V and 0 bases from J, the junction kept 2 bases outside the gene matches. CDR3 loop: CATSPGGSTDTQYF. CDR3 nucleotides: TGTGCCACCAGCCCGGGAGGTAGCACAGATACGCAGTATTTT.

V usage is TRBV6-1 and J usage is TRBJ1-1; D gene ambiguous. Trimming took 2 bases from V and 3 from J, leaving 10 bases between them. Germline CDR1 is MNHNS and CDR2 is SASEGT. The CDR3 consists of 14 residues. This CDR3 reads CASSEIGGDTEAFF. The CDR3 nucleotides are TGTGCCAGCAGTGAAATCGGTGGAGACACTGAAGCTTTCTTT.

The chain has TRBV6-5 and TRBJ2-5; D remains ambiguous. Per the germline V gene, CDR1 is MNHEY and CDR2 is SVGAGI. The CDR3 covers 14 residues. V was pared by 6 bases and J by 2 bases, with 13 bases between. CDR3 loop: CASSWSSPQETQYF. The CDR3 region has the DNA TGTGCCAGCAGCTGGAGCTCCCCGCAAGAGACCCAGTACTTC.

V usage is TRBV27 and J usage is TRBJ2-7; the D is unclear. The germline CDR1 and CDR2 sequences are MNHEY and SMNVEV (reference sequence). The CDR3 length is 11 residues. The V end lost 10 bases, the J end lost 2 bases, and 9 bases lay between the germline ends. CDR3 sequence: CATGRTYEQYF. CDR3 in DNA: TGTGCCACCGGTCGTACCTACGAGCAGTACTTC.

The CDR3 nucleotides are TGTGCCAGCAGTTCTCCTTTTCCGGGGCAGTACTTC. Translating it yields CASSSPFPGQYF. V usage is TRBV28 and J usage is TRBJ2-7; D not resolved. CDR1 and CDR2 from the germline V gene are MDHEN and SYDVKM. The length of the CDR3 is 12 residues. V lost 4 bases to trimming and J lost 9 bases, with 13 bases between them.

The J gene is TRBJ2-2, the V gene TRBV10-3; 8 bases are shared with TRBD2. V shed 10 bases and J 5 bases; nucleotides not matched to a gene: 12. CDR3 length: 15 residues. Germline V lookup: CDR1 ENHRY, CDR2 SYGVKD. CDR3 DNA: TGTGCCACCTATAGCGGGACACTTCCAACCGGGGAGCTGTTTTTT. Translated, it gives CATYSGTLPTGELFF.

J is TRBJ1-5 and V is TRBV5-1; D possibly corresponds to TRBD1 (5 bases). Trimming removed 0 bases at V and 1 base at J, with 8 bases between. Germline V gene sequence: CDR1 SGHRS, CDR2 YFSETQ. There are 15 residues in the CDR3. In nucleotides, the CDR3 is TGCGCCAGCAGCTTGGAGGGGTTGAGCAATCAGCCCCAGCATTTT. This translates into CASSLEGLSNQPQHF.

This clone was observed a few times. The chain carries TRBV29-1 and TRBJ2-1, with D possibly matching TRBD1 (6 bases). Trimming left V 5 bases short and J 4 bases short, with 6 bases between. The germline CDR1 and CDR2 sequences are SQVTM and ANQGSEA. CDR3 length equals 11 residues. Here the CDR3 reads CSVTGYNEQFF. The CDR3 DNA sequence: TGCAGCGTTACAGGGTACAATGAGCAGTTCTTC.